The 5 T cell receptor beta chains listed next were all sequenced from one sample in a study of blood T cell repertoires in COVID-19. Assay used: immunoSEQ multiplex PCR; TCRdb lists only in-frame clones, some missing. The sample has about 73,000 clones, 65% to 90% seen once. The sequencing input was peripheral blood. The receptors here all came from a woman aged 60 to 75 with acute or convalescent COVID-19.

CDR3 region: CASSERGISQPQHF. CDR3 nucleotides: TGTGCCAGCAGTGAACGCGGGATCAGCCAGCCCCAGCATTTT. V and J are TRBV6-1 and TRBJ1-5; D remains ambiguous. The CDR3 loop spans 14 amino acids. The germline V gene encodes CDR1 MNHNS and CDR2 SASEGT. Trimming removed 2 bases at V and 7 bases at J, with 12 bases between.

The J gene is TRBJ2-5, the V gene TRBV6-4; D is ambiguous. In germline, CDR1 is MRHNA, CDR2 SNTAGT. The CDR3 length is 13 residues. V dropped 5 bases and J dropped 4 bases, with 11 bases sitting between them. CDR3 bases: TGTGCCAGCAGTATACAACCTGGAGAGACCCAGTACTTC. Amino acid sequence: CASSIQPGETQYF.

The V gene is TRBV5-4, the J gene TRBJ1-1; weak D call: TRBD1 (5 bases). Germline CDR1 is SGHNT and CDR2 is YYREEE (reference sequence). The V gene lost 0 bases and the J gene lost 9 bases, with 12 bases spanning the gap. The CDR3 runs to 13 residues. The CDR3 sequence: CASSLVVGAQAFF. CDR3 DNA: TGTGCCAGCAGCTTGGTTGTAGGGGCACAAGCTTTCTTT.

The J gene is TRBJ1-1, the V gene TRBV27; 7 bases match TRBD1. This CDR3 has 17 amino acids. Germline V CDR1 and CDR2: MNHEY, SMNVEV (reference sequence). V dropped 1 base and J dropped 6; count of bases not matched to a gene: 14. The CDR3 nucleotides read TGTGCCAGCAGTTTATATTCCGAGGGGGCCTGGAAGGCTGAAGCTTTCTTT. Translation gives CASSLYSEGAWKAEAFF.

The CDR3 loop reads CASSVGGDRADTQYF. The CDR3 nucleotides are TGTGCCAGCAGCGTAGGGGGGGACAGGGCAGATACGCAGTATTTT. V is TRBV9 and J is TRBJ2-3; TRBD1 matches 9 bases. The germline gives CDR1 SGDLS, CDR2 YYNGEE. The V and J ends lost 0 bases and 4 bases, in that order; junction bases with no gene match: 3. The CDR3 sequence is 15 residues long.